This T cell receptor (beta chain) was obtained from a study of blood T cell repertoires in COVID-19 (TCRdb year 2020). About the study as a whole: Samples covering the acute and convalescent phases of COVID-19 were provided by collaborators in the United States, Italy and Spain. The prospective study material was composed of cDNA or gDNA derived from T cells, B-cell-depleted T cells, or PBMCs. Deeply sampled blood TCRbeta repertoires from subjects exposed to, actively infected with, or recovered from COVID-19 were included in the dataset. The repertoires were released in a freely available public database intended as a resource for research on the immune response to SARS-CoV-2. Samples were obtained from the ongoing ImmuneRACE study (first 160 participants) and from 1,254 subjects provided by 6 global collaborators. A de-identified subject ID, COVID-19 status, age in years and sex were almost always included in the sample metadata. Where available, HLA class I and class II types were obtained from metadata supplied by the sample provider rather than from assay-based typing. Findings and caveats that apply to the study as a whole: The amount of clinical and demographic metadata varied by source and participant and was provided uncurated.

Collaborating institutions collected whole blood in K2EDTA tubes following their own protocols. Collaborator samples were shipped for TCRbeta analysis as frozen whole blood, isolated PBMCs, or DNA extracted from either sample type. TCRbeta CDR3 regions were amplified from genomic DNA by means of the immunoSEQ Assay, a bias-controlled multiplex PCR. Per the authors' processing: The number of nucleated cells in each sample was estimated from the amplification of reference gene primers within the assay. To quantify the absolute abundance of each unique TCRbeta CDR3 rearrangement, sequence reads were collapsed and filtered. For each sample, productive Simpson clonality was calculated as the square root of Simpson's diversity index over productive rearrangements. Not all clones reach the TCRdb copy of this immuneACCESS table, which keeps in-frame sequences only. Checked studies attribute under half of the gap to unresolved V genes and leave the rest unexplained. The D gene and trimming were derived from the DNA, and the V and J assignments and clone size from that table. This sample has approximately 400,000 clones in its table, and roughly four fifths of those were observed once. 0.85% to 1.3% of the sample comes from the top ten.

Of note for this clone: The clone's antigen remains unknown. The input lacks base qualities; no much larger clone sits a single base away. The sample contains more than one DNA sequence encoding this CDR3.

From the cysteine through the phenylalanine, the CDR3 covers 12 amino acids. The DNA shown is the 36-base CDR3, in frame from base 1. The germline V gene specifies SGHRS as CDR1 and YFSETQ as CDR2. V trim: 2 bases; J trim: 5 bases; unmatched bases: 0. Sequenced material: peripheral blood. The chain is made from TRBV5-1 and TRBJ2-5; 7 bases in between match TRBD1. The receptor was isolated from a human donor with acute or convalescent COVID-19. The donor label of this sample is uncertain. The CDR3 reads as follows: CASSLQGETQYF. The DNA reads TGCGCCAGCAGCTTACAGGGGGAGACCCAGTACTTC.